This TCR beta chain was captured in a study of post-analysis software for immune sequencing data. Whole-study context: Multiple sclerosis in the patients followed relapsing-remitting, secondary progressive and progressive-relapsing courses. Findings of the study overall: Multiple sclerosis patients had significantly lower normalized Chao1 diversity than controls. About 5 TRBV segments occurring more often in patients than controls included TRBV5-6, TRBV5-1 and TRBV20-1.

Germline loops: CDR1 MGHRA, CDR2 YSYEKL. The V and J ends lost 4 bases and 7 bases respectively, with 13 bases between them. The CDR3 has 13 residues. Researchers reported that TCR beta cDNA libraries carried unique molecular identifiers. Using its own MiXCR run on the PCR reads, TCRdb lists one record per CDR3 protein. The repertoire consists of about 150,000 distinct CDR3 sequences, with approximately 28% occurring once and the leading ten covering more than 1.3%. This clonotype was seen ten or more times. Its cognate antigen is unknown. The sample taken for sequencing was blood. The rearrangement links TRBV4-1 to TRBJ1-2, with D unresolved. The sequence was collected from a girl between 10 and 17 years old with multiple sclerosis. DNA of the CDR3: TGCGCCAGCAGCCTCGAGAGAGGGCTTGGCTACACCTTC. This encodes CASSLERGLGYTF.